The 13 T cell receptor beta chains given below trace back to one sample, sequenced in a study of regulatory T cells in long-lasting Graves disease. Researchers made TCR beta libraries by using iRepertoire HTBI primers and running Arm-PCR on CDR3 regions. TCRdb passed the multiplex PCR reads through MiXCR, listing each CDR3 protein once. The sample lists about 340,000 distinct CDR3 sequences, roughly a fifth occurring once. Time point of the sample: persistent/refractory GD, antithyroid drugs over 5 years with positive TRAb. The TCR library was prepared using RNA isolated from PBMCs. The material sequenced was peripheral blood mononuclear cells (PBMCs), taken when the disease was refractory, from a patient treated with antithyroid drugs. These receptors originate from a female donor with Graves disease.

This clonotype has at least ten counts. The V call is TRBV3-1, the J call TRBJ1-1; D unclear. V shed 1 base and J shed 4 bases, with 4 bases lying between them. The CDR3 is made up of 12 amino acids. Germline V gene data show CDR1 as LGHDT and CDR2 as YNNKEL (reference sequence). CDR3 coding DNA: TGTGCCAGCAGCCAAGTTAGCACTGAAGCTTTCTTT. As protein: CASSQVSTEAFF. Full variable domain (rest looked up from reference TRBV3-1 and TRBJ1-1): DTAVSQTPKYLVTQMGNDKSIKCEQNLGHDTMYWYKQDSKKFLKIMFSYNNKELIINETVPNRFSPKSPDKAHLNLHINSLELGDSAVYFCASSQVSTEAFFGQGTRLTVV.

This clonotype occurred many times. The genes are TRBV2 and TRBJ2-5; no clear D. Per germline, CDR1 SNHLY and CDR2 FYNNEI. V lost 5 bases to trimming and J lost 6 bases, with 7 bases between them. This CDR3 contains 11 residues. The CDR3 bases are TGTGCCAGCAGTCCTATGAAGACCCAGTACTTC. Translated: CASSPMKTQYF.

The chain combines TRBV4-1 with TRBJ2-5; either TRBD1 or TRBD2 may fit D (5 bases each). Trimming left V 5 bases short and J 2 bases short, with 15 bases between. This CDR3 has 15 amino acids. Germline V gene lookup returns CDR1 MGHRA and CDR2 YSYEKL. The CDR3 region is CASSTPGPKQETQYF. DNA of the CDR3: TGCGCCAGCAGCACCCCGGGACCCAAACAAGAGACCCAGTACTTC.

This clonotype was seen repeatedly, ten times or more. In nucleotides, the CDR3 is TGTGCCAGCAGTGAGCAGATTCGTTCACCCCTCCACTTT. This translates into CASSEQIRSPLHF. J is TRBJ1-6 and V is TRBV3-1; D unclear. Trimming took off 6 bases at V and 9 bases at J, with 12 bases between the two ends. CDR3 size: 13 residues. Germline CDR1 LGHDT, CDR2 YNNKEL (reference sequence).

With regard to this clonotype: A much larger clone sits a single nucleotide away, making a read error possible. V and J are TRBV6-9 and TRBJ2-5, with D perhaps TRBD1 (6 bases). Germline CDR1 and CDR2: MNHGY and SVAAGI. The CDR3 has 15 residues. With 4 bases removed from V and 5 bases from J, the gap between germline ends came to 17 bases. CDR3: CASSWATGGQETQYF. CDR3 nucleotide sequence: TGTGCCAGCAGTTGGGCGACAGGCGGCCAGGAGACCCAGTACTTC.

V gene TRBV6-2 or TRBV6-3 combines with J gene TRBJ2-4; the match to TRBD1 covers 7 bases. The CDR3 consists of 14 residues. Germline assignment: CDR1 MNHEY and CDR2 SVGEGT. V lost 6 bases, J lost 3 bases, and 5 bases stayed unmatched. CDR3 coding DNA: TGTGCCAGCAGCGACAGGGCTGTCAAAAACATTCAGTACTTC. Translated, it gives CASSDRAVKNIQYF.

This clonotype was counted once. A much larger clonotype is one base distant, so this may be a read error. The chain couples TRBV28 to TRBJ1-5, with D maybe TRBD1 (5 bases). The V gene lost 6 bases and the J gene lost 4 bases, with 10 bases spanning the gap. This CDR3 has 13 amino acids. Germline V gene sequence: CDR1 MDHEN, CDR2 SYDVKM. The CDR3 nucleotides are TGTGCCAGCAGGTCGGGGGGAAATCAGCCCCAGCATTTT. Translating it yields CASRSGGNQPQHF.

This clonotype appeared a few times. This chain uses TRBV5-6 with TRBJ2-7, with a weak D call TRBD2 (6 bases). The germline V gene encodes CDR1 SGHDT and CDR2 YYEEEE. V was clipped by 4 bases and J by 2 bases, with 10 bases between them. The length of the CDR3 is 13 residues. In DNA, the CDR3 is TGTGCCAGCAGCCTCCGGAGGGCCTACGAGCAGTACTTC. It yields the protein CASSLRRAYEQYF. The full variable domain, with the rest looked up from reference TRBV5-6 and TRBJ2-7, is DAGVTQSPTHLIKTRGQQVTLRCSPKSGHDTVSWYQQALGQGPQFIFQYYEEEERQRGNFPDRFSGHQFPNYSSELNVNALLLGDSALYLCASSLRRAYEQYFGPGTRLTVT.

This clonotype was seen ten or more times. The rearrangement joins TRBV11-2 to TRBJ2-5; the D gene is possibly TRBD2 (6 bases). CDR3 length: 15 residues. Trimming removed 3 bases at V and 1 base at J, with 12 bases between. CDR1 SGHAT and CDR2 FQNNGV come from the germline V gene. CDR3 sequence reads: CASSFSRDSQETQYF. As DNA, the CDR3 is TGTGCCAGCAGCTTCTCCCGGGACTCCCAAGAGACCCAGTACTTC.

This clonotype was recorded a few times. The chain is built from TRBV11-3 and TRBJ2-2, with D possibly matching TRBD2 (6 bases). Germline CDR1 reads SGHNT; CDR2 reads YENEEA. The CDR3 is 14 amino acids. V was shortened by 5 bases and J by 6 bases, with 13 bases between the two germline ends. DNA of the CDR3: TGTGCCAGCAGCCCCCCGGGAGAGGCCGGGGAGCTGTTTTTT. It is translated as CASSPPGEAGELFF.

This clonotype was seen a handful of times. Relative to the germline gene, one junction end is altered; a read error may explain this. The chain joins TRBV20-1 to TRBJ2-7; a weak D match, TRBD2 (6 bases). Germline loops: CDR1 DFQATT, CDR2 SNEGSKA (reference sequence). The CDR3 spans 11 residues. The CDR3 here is CSARAGYERYF. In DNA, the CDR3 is TGCAGTGCGAGAGCGGGTTACGAGCGGTACTTC.

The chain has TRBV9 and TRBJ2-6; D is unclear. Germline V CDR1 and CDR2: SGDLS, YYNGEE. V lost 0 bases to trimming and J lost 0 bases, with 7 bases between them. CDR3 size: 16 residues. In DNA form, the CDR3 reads TGTGCCAGCAGCGTAGTCTCGTTCTCTGGGGCCAACGTCCTGACTTTC. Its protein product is CASSVVSFSGANVLTF.

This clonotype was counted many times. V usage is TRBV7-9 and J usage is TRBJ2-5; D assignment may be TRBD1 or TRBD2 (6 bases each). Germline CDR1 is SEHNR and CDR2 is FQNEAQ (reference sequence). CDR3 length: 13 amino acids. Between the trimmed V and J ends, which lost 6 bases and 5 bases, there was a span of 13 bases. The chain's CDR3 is CASSRGHGETQYF. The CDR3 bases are TGTGCCAGCAGTCGGGGGCACGGGGAGACCCAGTACTTC.